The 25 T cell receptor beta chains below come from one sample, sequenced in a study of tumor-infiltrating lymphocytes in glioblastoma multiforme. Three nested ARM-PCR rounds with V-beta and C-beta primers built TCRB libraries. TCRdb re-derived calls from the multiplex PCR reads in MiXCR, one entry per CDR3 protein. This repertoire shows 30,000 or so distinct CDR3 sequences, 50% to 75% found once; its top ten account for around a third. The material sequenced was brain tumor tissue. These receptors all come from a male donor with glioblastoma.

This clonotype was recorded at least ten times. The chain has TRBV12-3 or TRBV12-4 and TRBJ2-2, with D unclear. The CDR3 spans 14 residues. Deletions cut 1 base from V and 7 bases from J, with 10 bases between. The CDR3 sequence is CASSLGSGGGELFF. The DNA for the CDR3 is TGTGCCAGCAGTTTAGGTTCGGGTGGCGGGGAGCTGTTTTTT.

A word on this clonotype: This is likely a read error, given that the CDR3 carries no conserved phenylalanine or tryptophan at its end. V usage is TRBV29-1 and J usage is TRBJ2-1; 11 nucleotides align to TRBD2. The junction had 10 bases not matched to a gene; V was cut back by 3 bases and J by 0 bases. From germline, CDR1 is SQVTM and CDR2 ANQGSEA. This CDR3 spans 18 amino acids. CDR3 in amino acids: CSVEATSGVESSYNEQFS. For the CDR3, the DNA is TGCAGCGTTGAGGCGACTAGCGGGGTTGAGAGCTCCTACAATGAGCAGTTCTCC.

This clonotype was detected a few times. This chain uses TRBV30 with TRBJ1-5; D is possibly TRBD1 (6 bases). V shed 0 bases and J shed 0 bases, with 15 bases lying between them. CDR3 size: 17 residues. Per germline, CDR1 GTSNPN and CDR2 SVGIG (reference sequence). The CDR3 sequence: CAWSVPSSQGSNQPQHF. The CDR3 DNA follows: TGTGCCTGGAGTGTCCCCTCGTCACAGGGTAGCAATCAGCCCCAGCATTTT.

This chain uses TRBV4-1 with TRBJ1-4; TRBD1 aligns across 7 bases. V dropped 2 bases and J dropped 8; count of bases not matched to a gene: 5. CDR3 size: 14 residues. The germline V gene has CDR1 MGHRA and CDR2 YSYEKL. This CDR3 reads CASSQKDRREKLFF. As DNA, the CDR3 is TGCGCCAGCAGCCAAAAGGACAGGAGGGAAAAACTGTTTTTT.

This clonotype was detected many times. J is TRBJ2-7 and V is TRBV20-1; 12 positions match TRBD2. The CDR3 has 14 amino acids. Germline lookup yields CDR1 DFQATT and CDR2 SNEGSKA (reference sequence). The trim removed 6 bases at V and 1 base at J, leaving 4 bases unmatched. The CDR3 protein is CSATSGSISYEQYF. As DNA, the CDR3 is TGCAGTGCGACTAGCGGGAGTATTTCCTACGAGCAGTACTTC.

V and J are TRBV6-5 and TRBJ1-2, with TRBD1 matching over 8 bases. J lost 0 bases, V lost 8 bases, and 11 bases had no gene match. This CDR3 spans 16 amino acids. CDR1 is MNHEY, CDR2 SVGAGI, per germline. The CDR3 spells CASGLTGEVTNYGYTF. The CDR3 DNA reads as TGTGCCAGCGGCTTGACAGGGGAAGTGACTAACTATGGCTACACCTTC.

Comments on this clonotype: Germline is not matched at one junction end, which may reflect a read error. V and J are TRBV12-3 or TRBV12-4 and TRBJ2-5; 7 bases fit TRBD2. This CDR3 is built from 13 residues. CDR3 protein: CASSDAAGQTQYF. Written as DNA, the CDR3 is TGTGCCAGCAGCGACGCAGCGGGGCAGACCCAGTATTTC.

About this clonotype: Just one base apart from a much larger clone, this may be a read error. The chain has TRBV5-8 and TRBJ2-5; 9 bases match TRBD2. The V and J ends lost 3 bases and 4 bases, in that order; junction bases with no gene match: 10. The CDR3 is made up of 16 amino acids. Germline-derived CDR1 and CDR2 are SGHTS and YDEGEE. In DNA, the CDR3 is TGTGCCAGCAGCTCGGCGTGGGGACTAGCAGTAGAGACCCAGTACTTC. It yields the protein CASSSAWGLAVETQYF.

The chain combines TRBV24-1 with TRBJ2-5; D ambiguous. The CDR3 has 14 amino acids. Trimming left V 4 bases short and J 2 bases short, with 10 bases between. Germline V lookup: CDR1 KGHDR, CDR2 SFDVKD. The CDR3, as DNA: TGTGCCACCAGTGACCTGGGAAATCAAGAGACCCAGTACTTC. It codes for CATSDLGNQETQYF.

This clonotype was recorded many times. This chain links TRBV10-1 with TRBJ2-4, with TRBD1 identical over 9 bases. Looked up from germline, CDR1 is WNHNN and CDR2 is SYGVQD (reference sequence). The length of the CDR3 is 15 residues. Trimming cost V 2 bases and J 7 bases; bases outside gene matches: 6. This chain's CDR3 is CASSEGQGRRNIQYF. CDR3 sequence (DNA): TGCGCCAGCAGTGAGGGACAGGGGAGGCGGAACATTCAGTACTTC.

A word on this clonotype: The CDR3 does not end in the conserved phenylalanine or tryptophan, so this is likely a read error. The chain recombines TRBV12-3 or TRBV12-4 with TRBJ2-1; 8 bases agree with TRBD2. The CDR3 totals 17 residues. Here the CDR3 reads CASSFRGGRNSDNEQFL. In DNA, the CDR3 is TGTGCCAGCAGTTTTCGGGGGGGGAGGAACTCCGACAATGAGCAGTTCTTA.

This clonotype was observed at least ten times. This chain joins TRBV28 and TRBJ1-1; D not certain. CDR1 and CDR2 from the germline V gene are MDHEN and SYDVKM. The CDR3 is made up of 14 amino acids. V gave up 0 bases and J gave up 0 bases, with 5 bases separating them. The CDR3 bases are TGTGCCAGCAGTTTATGGCAGGTGAACACTGAAGCTTTCTTT. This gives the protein CASSLWQVNTEAFF.

This CDR3 is CASRYPGGPSSTDTQYF. CDR3 DNA sequence: TGTGCCAGCAGATACCCGGGAGGGCCGAGTAGCACAGATACGCAGTATTTT. The chain uses TRBV6-5 and TRBJ2-3, with 8 nucleotides matching TRBD2. The length of the CDR3 is 17 residues. V lost 6 bases to trimming and J lost 0 bases; unmatched junction nucleotides: 11. From germline, CDR1 is MNHEY and CDR2 SVGAGI.

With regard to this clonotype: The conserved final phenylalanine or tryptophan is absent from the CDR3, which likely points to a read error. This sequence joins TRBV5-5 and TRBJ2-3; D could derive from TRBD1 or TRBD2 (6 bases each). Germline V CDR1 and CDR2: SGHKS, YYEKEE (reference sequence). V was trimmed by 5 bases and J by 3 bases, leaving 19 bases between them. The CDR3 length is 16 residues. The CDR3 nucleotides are TGTGCCAGCAGTTTCAGCGGGCCTAGGGGGACAGATACGCAGTATTCT. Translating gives CASSFSGPRGTDTQYS.

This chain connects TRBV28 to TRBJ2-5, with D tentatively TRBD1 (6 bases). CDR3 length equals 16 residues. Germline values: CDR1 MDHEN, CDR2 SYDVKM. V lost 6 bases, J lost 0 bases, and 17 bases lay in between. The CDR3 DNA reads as TGTGCCAGCAGGACCGACAGGAATCCGTACCAAGAGACCCAGTACTTC. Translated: CASRTDRNPYQETQYF.

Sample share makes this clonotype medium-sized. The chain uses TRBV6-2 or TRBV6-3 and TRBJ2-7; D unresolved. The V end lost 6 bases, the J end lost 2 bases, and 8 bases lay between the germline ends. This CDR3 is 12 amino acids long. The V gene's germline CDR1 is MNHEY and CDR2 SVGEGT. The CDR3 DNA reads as TGTGCCAGCAGCGAGTTTACCTACGAGCAGTACTTC. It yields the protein CASSEFTYEQYF.

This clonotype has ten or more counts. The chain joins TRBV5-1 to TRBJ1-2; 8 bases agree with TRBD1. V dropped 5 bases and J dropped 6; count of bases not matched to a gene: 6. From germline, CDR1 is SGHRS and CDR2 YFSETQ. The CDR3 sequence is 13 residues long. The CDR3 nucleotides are TGCGCCAGCAGGGACAGGGAGAATCATGGCTACACCTTC. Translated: CASRDRENHGYTF.

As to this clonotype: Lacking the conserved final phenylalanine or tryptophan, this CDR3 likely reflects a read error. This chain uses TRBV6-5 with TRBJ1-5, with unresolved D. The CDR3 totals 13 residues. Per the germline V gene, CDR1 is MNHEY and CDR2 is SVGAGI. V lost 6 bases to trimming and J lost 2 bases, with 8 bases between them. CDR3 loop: CASSYTGNQPQHL. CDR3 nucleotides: TGTGCCAGCAGCTATACGGGCAATCAGCCCCAGCATCTT.

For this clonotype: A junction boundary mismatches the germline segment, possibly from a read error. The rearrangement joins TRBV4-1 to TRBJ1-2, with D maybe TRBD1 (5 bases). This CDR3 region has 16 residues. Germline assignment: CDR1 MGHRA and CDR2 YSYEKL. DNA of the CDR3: TGCGCCAGCAACCAAGATCGATACAGGAGAAACTATGACTACACCTTC. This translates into CASNQDRYRRNYDYTF.

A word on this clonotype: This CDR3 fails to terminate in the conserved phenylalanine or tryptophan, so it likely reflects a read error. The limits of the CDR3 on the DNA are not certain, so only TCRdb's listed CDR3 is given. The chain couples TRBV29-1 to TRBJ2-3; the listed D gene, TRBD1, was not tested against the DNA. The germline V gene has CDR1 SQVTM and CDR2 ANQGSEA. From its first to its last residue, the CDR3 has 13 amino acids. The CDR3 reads CSAGLRGPDTQCS.

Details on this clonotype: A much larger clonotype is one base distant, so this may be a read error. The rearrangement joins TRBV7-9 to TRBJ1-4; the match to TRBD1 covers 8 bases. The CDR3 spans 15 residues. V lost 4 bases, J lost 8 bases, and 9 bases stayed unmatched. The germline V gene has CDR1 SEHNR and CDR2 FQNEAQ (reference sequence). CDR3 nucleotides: TGTGCCAGCAGCTCAGGAACAGGGGGTAGAGAAAAACTGTTTTTT. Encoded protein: CASSSGTGGREKLFF.

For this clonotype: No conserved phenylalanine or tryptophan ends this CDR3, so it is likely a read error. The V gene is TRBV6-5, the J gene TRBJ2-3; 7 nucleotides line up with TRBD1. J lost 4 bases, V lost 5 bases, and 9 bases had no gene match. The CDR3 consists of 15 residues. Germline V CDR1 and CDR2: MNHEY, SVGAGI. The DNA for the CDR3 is TGTGCCAGCAGTGGGTCAGGGGGTCGGGCAGATACGCAGTATTCT. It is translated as CASSGSGGRADTQYS.

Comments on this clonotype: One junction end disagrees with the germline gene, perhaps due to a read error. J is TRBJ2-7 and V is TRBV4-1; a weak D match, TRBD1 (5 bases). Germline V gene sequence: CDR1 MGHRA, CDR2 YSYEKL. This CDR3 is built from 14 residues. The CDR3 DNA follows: TGCGCCAGCAGCCAGTCCCGGTCAGGGTACGAGCAATACTTC. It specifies CASSQSRSGYEQYF.

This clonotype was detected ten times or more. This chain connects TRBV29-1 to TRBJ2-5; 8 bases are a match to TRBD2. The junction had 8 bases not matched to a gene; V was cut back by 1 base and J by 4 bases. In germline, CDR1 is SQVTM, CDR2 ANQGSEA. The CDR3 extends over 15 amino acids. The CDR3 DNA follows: TGCAGCGTTGAAGGGGGCGGGGGGCAGGGAGAGACCCAGTACTTC. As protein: CSVEGGGGQGETQYF.

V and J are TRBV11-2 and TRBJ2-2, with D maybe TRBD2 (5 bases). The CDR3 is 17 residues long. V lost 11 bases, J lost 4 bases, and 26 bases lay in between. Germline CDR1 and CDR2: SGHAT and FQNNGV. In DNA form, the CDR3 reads TGTGCCGGCGGCTTACCCCTGTTGGCGGCGGGCACCGGGGAGCTGTTTTTT. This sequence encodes CAGGLPLLAAGTGELFF.